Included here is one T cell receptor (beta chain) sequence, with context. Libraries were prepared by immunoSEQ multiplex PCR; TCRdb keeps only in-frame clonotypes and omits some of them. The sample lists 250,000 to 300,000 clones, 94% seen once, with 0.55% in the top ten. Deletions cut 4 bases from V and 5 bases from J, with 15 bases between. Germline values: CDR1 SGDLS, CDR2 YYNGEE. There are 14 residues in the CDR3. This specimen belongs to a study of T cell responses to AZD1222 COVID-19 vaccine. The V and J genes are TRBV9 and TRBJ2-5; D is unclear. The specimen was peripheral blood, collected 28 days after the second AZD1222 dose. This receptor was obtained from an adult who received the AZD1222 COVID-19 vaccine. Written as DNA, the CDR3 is TGTGCCAGCAGCCCTGGGCCCGATCTGGAGACCCAGTACTTC. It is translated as CASSPGPDLETQYF.